This T cell receptor beta chain appears in the sequencing data of a study of CD8 T cells in Susac syndrome. Sequencing of TCR beta covered CD8+ and CD4+ T cells obtained from blood. As controls, healthy donors matched for age and sex were used. TEMRA cells were FACS-enriched and CD8+ and CD4+ T cells negatively isolated. CDR3 length equals 13 residues. Germline V lookup: CDR1 LGHDT, CDR2 YNNKEL (reference sequence). V lost 6 bases and J lost 5, with 13 bases in between. Random hexamers were used to reverse transcribe an amount of about 0.45 to 1 ug RNA. The CDR3 of TCR beta was amplified by immunoSEQ multiplex PCR across 54 Vbeta and 13 Jbeta. MiXCR was run by TCRdb on the immunoSEQ multiplex PCR reads, yielding one entry per CDR3 protein. The sample has about 140,000 distinct CDR3 sequences; roughly 95% are singletons.

Sequencing was carried out using CD4+ T cells from PBMCs. This receptor was taken from a human donor in good health. J is TRBJ2-5 and V is TRBV3-1; D call uncertain. The CDR3 nucleotides are TGTGCCAGCAGGACCCGCGGTTCCGAGACCCAGTACTTC. Protein product: CASRTRGSETQYF.